The text below deals with one T cell receptor (beta chain). Here immunoSEQ multiplex PCR was the method, and the copy in TCRdb shows in-frame clones only, minus some. Altogether about 2.3 million clones are present, around 90% being singletons, with the ten largest covering about 0.41%. From germline, CDR1 is ENHRY and CDR2 SYGVKD. Trimming removed 4 bases from V and 4 bases from J, with 25 bases in between. The CDR3 length is 18 residues. This sample is drawn from a study of shared clonotypes between healthy human individuals. The V and J genes are TRBV10-3 and TRBJ1-1, with D possibly TRBD1 on 6 matching bases. The receptor was derived from a man younger than 30 in good health. Some clones in this sample may be carry-over from other donors' samples. Sequenced sample: naive CD4+ T cells from PBMCs. Subset indicated: CD45RA+ positively selected. The CDR3 reads CAISGATGTSWRGTEAFF. Here the CDR3 DNA reads TGTGCCATCAGTGGGGCTACCGGGACATCCTGGCGGGGCACTGAAGCTTTCTTT.